A selection of T cell receptor beta chains follows, all from one sample in a study of blood T cell repertoires in COVID-19. TCRdb keeps only in-frame clones here, not all; method: immunoSEQ multiplex PCR. The data hold 100,000 to 120,000 clones, with roughly four fifths observed a single time. Sequencing was performed on peripheral blood. These receptors came from a woman in her sixties or seventies with acute or convalescent COVID-19. CDR3s include the opening cysteine and the closing phenylalanine or tryptophan. Each record gives: J gene, V gene, D gene, clone size, CDR3 protein, CDR3 DNA. A D gene is named only where the DNA matches it firmly. Rows may omit the clone size; those that give it use once, few, many or a size class.

J: TRBJ1-5
V: TRBV18
D: NA
size: NA
CDR3: CASSPGGDQPQHF
DNA: TGTGCCAGCTCACCTGGGGGGGATCAGCCCCAGCATTTT

J: TRBJ2-7
V: TRBV10-1
D: NA
size: NA
CDR3: CAKGTNEQYF
DNA: TGCGCCAAGGGGACAAACGAGCAGTACTTC

J: TRBJ2-1
V: TRBV7-9
D: NA
size: NA
CDR3: CASSPSSYNEQFF
DNA: TGTGCCAGCAGCCCGAGCTCCTACAATGAGCAGTTCTTC

J: TRBJ2-1
V: TRBV19
D: TRBD1
size: NA
CDR3: CASSIGQTGGNEQFF
DNA: TGTGCCAGTAGTATAGGGCAAACAGGGGGGAATGAGCAGTTCTTC

J: TRBJ1-1
V: TRBV5-1
D: NA
size: NA
CDR3: CASSLAAGNTEAFF
DNA: TGCGCCAGCAGCTTGGCCGCGGGAAATACTGAAGCTTTCTTT

J: TRBJ1-1
V: TRBV6-5
D: NA
size: NA
CDR3: CASRERQLNTEAFF
DNA: TGTGCCAGCAGAGAGAGACAGTTGAACACTGAAGCTTTCTTT

J: TRBJ1-4
V: TRBV5-1
D: TRBD1
size: NA
CDR3: CAGSATQGINEKLFF
DNA: TGCGCCGGCAGCGCCACACAGGGGATTAATGAAAAACTGTTTTTT

J: TRBJ2-7
V: TRBV12-3/TRBV12-4
D: NA
size: few
CDR3: CASSRQSYEQYF
DNA: TGTGCCAGCAGTAGACAGTCCTACGAGCAGTACTTC

J: TRBJ1-5
V: TRBV2
D: TRBD1
size: NA
CDR3: CASSSGTGNRSNQPQHF
DNA: TGTGCCAGCAGTTCCGGGACAGGGAATCGGAGCAATCAGCCCCAGCATTTT

J: TRBJ1-5
V: TRBV7-9
D: TRBD1
size: NA
CDR3: CASTGDSYSNQPQHF
DNA: TGTGCCAGCACCGGGGACAGTTATAGCAATCAGCCCCAGCATTTT

J: TRBJ1-3
V: TRBV2
D: TRBD1
size: once
CDR3: CASRDRSSSGNTIYF
DNA: TGTGCCAGCCGGGACAGGTCGAGCTCTGGAAACACCATATATTTT

J: TRBJ1-2
V: TRBV6-2/TRBV6-3
D: NA
size: NA
CDR3: CASSSPRAGDYGYTF
DNA: TGTGCCAGCAGTTCTCCACGGGCAGGGGACTATGGCTACACCTTC

J: TRBJ2-2
V: TRBV7-3
D: NA
size: NA
CDR3: CASSLSGGELFF
DNA: TGTGCCAGCAGCTTAAGCGGGGGGGAGCTGTTTTTT

J: TRBJ2-7
V: TRBV28
D: TRBD1
size: NA
CDR3: CASRTGTGGAEQYF
DNA: TGTGCCAGCCGAACCGGGACAGGAGGGGCCGAGCAGTACTTC

J: TRBJ2-1
V: TRBV29-1
D: NA
size: NA
CDR3: CSVNGQYNEQFF
DNA: TGCAGCGTAAACGGACAGTACAATGAGCAGTTCTTC

J: TRBJ2-3
V: TRBV12-5
D: NA
size: NA
CDR3: CASGLGGADTQYF
DNA: TGTGCTAGTGGTTTAGGGGGGGCAGATACGCAGTATTTT

J: TRBJ2-1
V: TRBV29-1
D: NA
size: NA
CDR3: CSVEGTGFYNEQFF
DNA: TGCAGCGTTGAAGGAACAGGCTTCTACAATGAGCAGTTCTTC

J: TRBJ1-4
V: TRBV15
D: NA
size: NA
CDR3: CATSTVGGGTDEKLFF
DNA: TGTGCCACCAGCACAGTGGGGGGAGGGACTGATGAAAAACTGTTTTTT

J: TRBJ1-5
V: TRBV30
D: NA
size: NA
CDR3: CAWSVAVGNQPQHF
DNA: TGTGCCTGGAGTGTCGCGGTGGGCAATCAGCCCCAGCATTTT

J: TRBJ1-2
V: TRBV10-3
D: NA
size: NA
CDR3: CAISVQGNYGYTF
DNA: TGTGCCATCAGTGTACAGGGTAACTATGGCTACACCTTC

J: TRBJ1-2
V: TRBV4-3
D: NA
size: NA
CDR3: CASSQGGGTRSYGYTF
DNA: TGCGCCAGCAGCCAAGGGGGAGGAACCCGGAGCTATGGCTACACCTTC

J: TRBJ1-1
V: TRBV6-5
D: TRBD1
size: NA
CDR3: CASSYGQGSMNTEAFF
DNA: TGTGCCAGCAGTTACGGACAGGGTTCCATGAACACTGAAGCTTTCTTT

J: TRBJ1-5
V: TRBV15
D: NA
size: NA
CDR3: CATSRDGQKGQPQHF
DNA: TGTGCCACCAGCAGAGATGGGCAGAAAGGACAGCCCCAGCATTTT

J: TRBJ2-3
V: TRBV3-1/TRBV3-2
D: TRBD1
size: NA
CDR3: CASSMKGGAGTDTQYF
DNA: TGTGCCAGCAGCATGAAAGGGGGCGCGGGCACAGATACGCAGTATTTT

J: TRBJ1-5
V: TRBV6-6
D: NA
size: NA
CDR3: CASSYSAAVSNQPQHF
DNA: TGTGCCAGCAGTTACTCGGCGGCGGTTAGCAATCAGCCCCAGCATTTT

J: TRBJ2-2
V: TRBV6-2/TRBV6-3
D: NA
size: NA
CDR3: CASSPTDTGELFF
DNA: TGTGCCAGCAGCCCTACAGACACCGGGGAGCTGTTTTTT

J: TRBJ2-3
V: TRBV5-4
D: NA
size: NA
CDR3: CASSSIITSSTDTQYF
DNA: TGTGCCAGCAGCTCGATTATAACATCTAGCACAGATACGCAGTATTTT

J: TRBJ2-1
V: TRBV19
D: TRBD2
size: NA
CDR3: CASSIGGLAGKEQFF
DNA: TGTGCCAGTAGTATAGGAGGACTAGCGGGTAAGGAGCAGTTCTTC